These T cell receptor beta chains were read from a single sample in a study of blood T cell repertoires in COVID-19. Sequenced by immunoSEQ multiplex PCR; TCRdb stores in-frame clones only, minus some. The sample consists of approximately 90,000 clones, about four fifths of them appearing once. Material: peripheral blood. The receptors were gathered from a human donor in a cohort sampled during active COVID-19. Each CDR3 is given with its conserved first and last residue. The order of the fields is D gene, V gene, clone size, J gene, CDR3 DNA, CDR3 protein. The D gene is left open where the match is weak. The size field is filled for only some rows; it gives once, few, many or a size class.

.	TRBV6-2/TRBV6-3	.	TRBJ2-7	TGTGCCAGCAGTACCCCCGCCAGCGGCGCCTACGAGCAGTACTTC	CASSTPASGAYEQYF
.	TRBV3-1/TRBV3-2	.	TRBJ2-5	TGTGCCAGCAGCCACCGCCGGGAGACCCAGTACTTC	CASSHRRETQYF
TRBD1	TRBV12-5	.	TRBJ2-5	TGTGCTAGTGGTTTGCAGGGGGCGGGGGAGACCCAGTACTTC	CASGLQGAGETQYF
.	TRBV25-1	.	TRBJ1-1	TGTGCCAGCAGGGAGACGGTGAACACTGAAGCTTTCTTT	CASRETVNTEAFF
TRBD2	TRBV18	.	TRBJ2-7	TGTGCCAGCTCACCATCCGGGCCAAGGGAGGGGAACGAGCAGTACTTC	CASSPSGPREGNEQYF
TRBD1	TRBV28	.	TRBJ1-6	TGTGCCAGCAATCCACAGGGGTACCCCCTCCACTTT	CASNPQGYPLHF
.	TRBV5-1	.	TRBJ2-5	TGCGCCAGCGGCCCCCAGGGGTTCTGGGCAGAGACCCAGTACTTC	CASGPQGFWAETQYF
TRBD1	TRBV19	.	TRBJ2-1	TGTGCCAGTAGTATCTCAGGGACAGGGGGCTCGTTAGATAATGAGCAGTTCTTC	CASSISGTGGSLDNEQFF
TRBD1	TRBV24-1	.	TRBJ1-2	TGTGCCACCAGTGATCCGGGACAGGGGGTAGTTGGCTACACCTTC	CATSDPGQGVVGYTF
TRBD2	TRBV5-6	once	TRBJ2-7	TGTGCCAGCAGCTCGAGCGGGAAAGAGTACTTC	CASSSSGKEYF
.	TRBV19	.	TRBJ2-3	TGTGCCAGTAGTATTGGTCTCGTCCTAGCAGCTAGCACAGATACGCAGTATTTT	CASSIGLVLAASTDTQYF
.	TRBV27	.	TRBJ2-1	TGTGCCAGCAGTTCCCCGGAGGGCCATAATGAGCAGTTCTTC	CASSSPEGHNEQFF
TRBD1	TRBV5-6	.	TRBJ2-3	TGTGCCAGCAGCTTGGGGACAGGGACCGACACAGATACGCAGTATTTT	CASSLGTGTDTDTQYF
.	TRBV15	.	TRBJ2-7	TGTGCCACCAGCAGAGATCTGATGAGCTCCTACGAGCAGTACTTC	CATSRDLMSSYEQYF
.	TRBV6-5	.	TRBJ2-1	TGTGCCAGCAGTTACGAAAGGGGTGAGCAGTTCTTC	CASSYERGEQFF
.	TRBV18	.	TRBJ1-6	TGTGCCAGCTCACTTCGGGTCGCCCGGGGTTCACCCCTCCACTTT	CASSLRVARGSPLHF
.	TRBV2	.	TRBJ1-5	TGTGCCAGCAGTGAAGTTTACGGGGTCCAGCCCCAGCATTTT	CASSEVYGVQPQHF
.	TRBV19	.	TRBJ2-7	TGTGCCAGTAGCCTTGCGGGCAGGGGGGTTTTCGAGCAGTACTTC	CASSLAGRGVFEQYF
.	TRBV4-1	.	TRBJ2-7	TGCGCCAGCAGCGCTCTCCCACAGACTACCTACGAGCAGTACTTC	CASSALPQTTYEQYF
.	TRBV12-5	once	TRBJ1-1	TGTGCTCCTGGATATGAGGGGGGGTTCACTGAAGCTTTCTTT	CAPGYEGGFTEAFF
.	TRBV6-6	.	TRBJ1-4	TGTGCCAGCAGTTCCACTTCCGGCGGTGAAAAACTGTTTTTT	CASSSTSGGEKLFF
.	TRBV29-1	.	TRBJ2-7	TGCAGCGTTGACTCGGACAGTTCCTACGAGCAGTACTTC	CSVDSDSSYEQYF
TRBD1	TRBV6-1	.	TRBJ1-2	TGTGCCAGCAGTGAAACAGGGGGCTCTGGCTACACCTTC	CASSETGGSGYTF
.	TRBV18	.	TRBJ1-2	TGTGCCAGCTCACGAACGCCGAGTTCTGGCTACACCTTC	CASSRTPSSGYTF
.	TRBV6-5	.	TRBJ1-4	TGTGCCAGCAGTTCACCCGGACAGTCGAATGAAAAACTGTTTTTT	CASSSPGQSNEKLFF
TRBD1	TRBV5-4	.	TRBJ2-2	TGTGCCAGCAGCCCCCGACAGGGTCGGAACACCGGGGAGCTGTTTTTT	CASSPRQGRNTGELFF
.	TRBV6-5	once	TRBJ2-3	TGTGCCAGCAGTCGGGTACCGACCGCCACAGATACGCAGTATTTT	CASSRVPTATDTQYF
TRBD2	TRBV5-1	.	TRBJ2-7	TGCGCCAGCAGCCCCGGGACTAGCGGGAGGGGAGGAGCGAATGAGCAGTACTTC	CASSPGTSGRGGANEQYF
.	TRBV12-3/TRBV12-4	few	TRBJ1-1	TGTGCCAGCAGGGGGGCGCGAATGACTGAAGCTTTCTTT	CASRGARMTEAFF
TRBD2	TRBV5-4	.	TRBJ2-5	TGTGCCAGCAGCCCGGGGGCTAGCGGGAGGGAAGAGACCCAGTACTTC	CASSPGASGREETQYF
TRBD2	TRBV14	.	TRBJ2-1	TGTGCCAGCAGCCAAGTTAGCGGGAGTGAGTTCTTC	CASSQVSGSEFF
TRBD2	TRBV7-3	few	TRBJ2-2	TGTGCCAGCAGCTTAATCGGACTAGCGGGAGGGCCAGGGACCGGGGAGCTGTTTTTT	CASSLIGLAGGPGTGELFF
TRBD2	TRBV30	.	TRBJ2-1	TGTGCCTGGAGTGTAGGCTTCCGACTAGCGGGAGAGAAGAGCTCCTACAATGAGCAGTTCTTC	CAWSVGFRLAGEKSSYNEQFF
TRBD2	TRBV10-3	few	TRBJ2-3	TGTGCCATCAGTGAGGAGGATAGCGGGAGGGCAGATACGCAGTATTTT	CAISEEDSGRADTQYF
.	TRBV25-1	.	TRBJ1-1	TGTGCCAGCAGTGAATATGGGGGGTCCACTGAAGCTTTCTTT	CASSEYGGSTEAFF
TRBD2	TRBV4-1	.	TRBJ2-3	TGCGCCAGCAGCCATGTCGCTAGCGGAGCTAGCACAGATACGCAGTATTTT	CASSHVASGASTDTQYF
TRBD2	TRBV6-2/TRBV6-3	.	TRBJ2-1	TGTGCCAGCAGTTACCCGACTAGCGGGCTACTTTACAATGAGCAGTTCTTC	CASSYPTSGLLYNEQFF
.	TRBV5-1	.	TRBJ2-5	TGCGCCAGCAGCTTTCCAGGTCAAGAGACCCAGTACTTC	CASSFPGQETQYF
TRBD2	TRBV19	.	TRBJ2-7	TGTGCCAGTAGTTCGACTAGCGGGACTACCTACGAGCAGTACTTC	CASSSTSGTTYEQYF
TRBD1	TRBV28	.	TRBJ2-7	TGTGCCAGCAGTTTATATGGGACAGGGCCCCACGAGCAGTACTTC	CASSLYGTGPHEQYF
TRBD2	TRBV7-7	.	TRBJ2-1	TGTGCTAGCAGCCAAGGACTAGCGGGAGGCAACAATGAGCAGTTCTTC	CASSQGLAGGNNEQFF
.	TRBV19	.	TRBJ1-1	TGTGCCAGTAGTATTACGGGAGGGGGGAATTCTGAAGCTTTCTTT	CASSITGGGNSEAFF
TRBD1	TRBV5-1	.	TRBJ2-5	TGCGCCAGCAGATTTCTAGGGACAGATCAAGAGACCCAGTACTTC	CASRFLGTDQETQYF
TRBD1	TRBV25-1	.	TRBJ1-2	TGTGCCAGCAGCCCTGACCGGGACAGGGCATATGGCTACACCTTC	CASSPDRDRAYGYTF
TRBD2	TRBV5-4	.	TRBJ2-1	TGTGCCAGCAGCCGAGGGGTAGCGGGAGGGACGGGGAGCGAGCAGTTCTTC	CASSRGVAGGTGSEQFF
.	TRBV18	.	TRBJ2-1	TGTGCCAGCTCACCACTCTGGCTCGCGGCCGGCGACGGCTATGAGCAGTTCTTC	CASSPLWLAAGDGYEQFF
.	TRBV30	many	TRBJ2-7	TGTGCCTGGACCGGGAATACCTACGAGCAGTACTTC	CAWTGNTYEQYF
TRBD1	TRBV6-5	few	TRBJ2-7	TGTGCCAGCAGTTTAGGGACAGGGGAATCTGACGAGCAGTACTTC	CASSLGTGESDEQYF
TRBD2	TRBV5-1	.	TRBJ2-5	TGCGCCAGCAGCTTGCAGGGGACTAGCGTAAACCAAGAGACCCAGTACTTC	CASSLQGTSVNQETQYF